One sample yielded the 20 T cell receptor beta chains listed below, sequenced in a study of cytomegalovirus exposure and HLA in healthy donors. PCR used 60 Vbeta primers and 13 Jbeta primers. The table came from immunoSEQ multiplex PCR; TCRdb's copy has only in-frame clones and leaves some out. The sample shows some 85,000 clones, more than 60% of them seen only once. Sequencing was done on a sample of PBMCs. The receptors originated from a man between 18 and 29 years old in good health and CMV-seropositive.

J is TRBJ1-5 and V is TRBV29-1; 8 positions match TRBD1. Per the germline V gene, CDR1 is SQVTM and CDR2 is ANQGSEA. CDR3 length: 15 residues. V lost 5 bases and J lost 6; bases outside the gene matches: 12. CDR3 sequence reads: CSVLGTGIGSQPQHF. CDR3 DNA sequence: TGCAGCGTTCTAGGGACAGGCATCGGGTCTCAGCCCCAGCATTTT.

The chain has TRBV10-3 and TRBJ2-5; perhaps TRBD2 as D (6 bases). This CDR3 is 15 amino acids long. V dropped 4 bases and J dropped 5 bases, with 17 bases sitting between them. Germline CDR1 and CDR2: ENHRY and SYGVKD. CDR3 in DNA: TGTGCCATCAGTGTGCCAAGGGAAGGAGGGGAGACCCAGTACTTC. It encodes CAISVPREGGETQYF.

The CDR3 region is CSVRQGTDEQYF. Written as DNA, the CDR3 is TGCAGCGTCCGACAGGGGACCGACGAGCAGTACTTC. The chain joins TRBV29-1 to TRBJ2-7, with 8 nucleotides matching TRBD1. V dropped 6 bases and J dropped 5; count of bases not matched to a gene: 6. The CDR3 spans 12 residues. From germline, CDR1 is SQVTM and CDR2 ANQGSEA.

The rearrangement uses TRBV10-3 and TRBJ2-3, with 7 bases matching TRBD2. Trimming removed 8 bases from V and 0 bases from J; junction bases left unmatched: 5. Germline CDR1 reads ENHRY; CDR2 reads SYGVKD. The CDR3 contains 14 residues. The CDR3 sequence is CAIGPSGSTDTQYF. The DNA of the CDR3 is TGTGCCATCGGGCCTAGCGGTAGCACAGATACGCAGTATTTT.

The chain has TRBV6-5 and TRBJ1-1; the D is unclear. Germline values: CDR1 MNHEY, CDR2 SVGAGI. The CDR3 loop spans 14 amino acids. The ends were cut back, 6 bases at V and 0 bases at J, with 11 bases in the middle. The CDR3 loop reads CASRAALMNTEAFF. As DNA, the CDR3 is TGTGCCAGCAGAGCCGCACTCATGAACACTGAAGCTTTCTTT.

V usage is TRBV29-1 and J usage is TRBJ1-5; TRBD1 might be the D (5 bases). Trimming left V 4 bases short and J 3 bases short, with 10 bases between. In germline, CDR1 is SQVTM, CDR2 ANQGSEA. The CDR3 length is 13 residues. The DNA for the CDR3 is TGCAGCGTTGGGGGGGGGACCAATCAGCCCCAGCATTTT. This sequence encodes CSVGGGTNQPQHF.

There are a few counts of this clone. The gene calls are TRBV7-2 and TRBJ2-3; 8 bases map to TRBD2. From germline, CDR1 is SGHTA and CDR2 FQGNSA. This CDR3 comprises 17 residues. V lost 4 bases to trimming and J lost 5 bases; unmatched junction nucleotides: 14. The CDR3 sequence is CASSSPRGGRSLDTQYF. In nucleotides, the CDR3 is TGTGCCAGCAGCTCTCCACGCGGCGGGAGGTCCCTAGATACGCAGTATTTT.

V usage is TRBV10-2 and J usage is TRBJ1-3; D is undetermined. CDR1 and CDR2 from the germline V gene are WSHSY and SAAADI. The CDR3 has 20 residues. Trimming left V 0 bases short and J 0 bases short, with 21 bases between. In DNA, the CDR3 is TGCGCCAGCAGTGAGTCGCTGCACTCCCTGGGCAGCCGCTCTGGAAACACCATATATTTT. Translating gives CASSESLHSLGSRSGNTIYF.

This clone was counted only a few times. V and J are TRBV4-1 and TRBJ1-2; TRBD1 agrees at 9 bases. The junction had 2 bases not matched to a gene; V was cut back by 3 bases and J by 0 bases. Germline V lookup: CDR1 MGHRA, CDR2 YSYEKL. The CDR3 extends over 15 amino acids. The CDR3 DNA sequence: TGCGCCAGCAGCCAGAGGACAGGGGCTAACTATGGCTACACCTTC. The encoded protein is CASSQRTGANYGYTF.

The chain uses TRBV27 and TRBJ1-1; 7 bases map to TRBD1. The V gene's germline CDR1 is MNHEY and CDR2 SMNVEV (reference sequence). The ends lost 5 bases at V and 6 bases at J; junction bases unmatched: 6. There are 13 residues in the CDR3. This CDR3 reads CASSLRGLSEAFF. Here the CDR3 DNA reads TGTGCCAGCAGTCTTAGGGGGCTCTCTGAAGCTTTCTTT.

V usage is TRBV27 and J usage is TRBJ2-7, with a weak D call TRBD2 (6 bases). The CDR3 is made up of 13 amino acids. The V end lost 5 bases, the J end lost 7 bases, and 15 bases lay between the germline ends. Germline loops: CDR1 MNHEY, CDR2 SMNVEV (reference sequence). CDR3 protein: CASSAGSAGEQYF. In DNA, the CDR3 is TGTGCCAGCAGTGCGGGTTCGGCGGGGGAGCAGTACTTC.

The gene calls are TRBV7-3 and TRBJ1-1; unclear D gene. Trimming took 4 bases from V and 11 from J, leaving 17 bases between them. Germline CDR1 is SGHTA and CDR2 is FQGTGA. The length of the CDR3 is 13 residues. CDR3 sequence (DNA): TGTGCCAGCAGCTCACCCGGTGATACCCGGGCTTTCTTT. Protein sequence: CASSSPGDTRAFF.

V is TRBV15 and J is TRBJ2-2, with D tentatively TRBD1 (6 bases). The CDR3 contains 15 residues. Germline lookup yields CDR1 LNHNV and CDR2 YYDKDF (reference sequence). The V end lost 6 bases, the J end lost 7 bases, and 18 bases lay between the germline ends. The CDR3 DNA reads TGTGCCACCAGGGAGTTGGGGGCCTCCGGCGGGGAGCTGTTTTTT. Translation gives CATRELGASGGELFF.

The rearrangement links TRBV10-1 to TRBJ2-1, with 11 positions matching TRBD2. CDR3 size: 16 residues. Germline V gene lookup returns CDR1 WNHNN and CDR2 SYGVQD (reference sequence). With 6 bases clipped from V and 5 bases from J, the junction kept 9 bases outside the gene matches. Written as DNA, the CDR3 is TGCGCCAGCAGCAGACTAGCGGGACTGCCTGACAATGAGCAGTTCTTC. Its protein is CASSRLAGLPDNEQFF.

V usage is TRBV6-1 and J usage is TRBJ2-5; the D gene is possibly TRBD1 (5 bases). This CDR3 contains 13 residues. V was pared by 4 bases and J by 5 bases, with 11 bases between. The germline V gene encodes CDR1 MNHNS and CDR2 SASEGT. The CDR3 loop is CASSGSGWETQYF. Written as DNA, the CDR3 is TGTGCCAGCAGTGGCTCAGGGTGGGAGACCCAGTACTTC.

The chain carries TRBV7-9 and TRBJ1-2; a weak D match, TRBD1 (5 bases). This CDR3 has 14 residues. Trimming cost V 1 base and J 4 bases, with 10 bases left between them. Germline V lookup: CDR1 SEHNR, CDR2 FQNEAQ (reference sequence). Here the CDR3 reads CASSLGGRTYGYTF. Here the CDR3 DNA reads TGTGCCAGCAGCTTAGGGGGCCGTACCTATGGCTACACCTTC.

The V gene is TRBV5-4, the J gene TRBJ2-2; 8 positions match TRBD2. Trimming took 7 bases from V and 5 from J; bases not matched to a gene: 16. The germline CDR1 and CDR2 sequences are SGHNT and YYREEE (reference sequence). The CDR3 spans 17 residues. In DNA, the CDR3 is TGTGCCAGCTCCCCCTCGACGGGACTAGTAAAAACCGGGGAGCTGTTTTTT. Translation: CASSPSTGLVKTGELFF.

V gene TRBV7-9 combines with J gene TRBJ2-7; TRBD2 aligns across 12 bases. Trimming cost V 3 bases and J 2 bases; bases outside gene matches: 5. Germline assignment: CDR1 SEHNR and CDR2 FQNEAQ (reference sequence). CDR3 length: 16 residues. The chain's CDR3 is CASSFRTSGIPYEQYF. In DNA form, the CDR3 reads TGTGCCAGCAGCTTCCGGACTAGCGGGATTCCCTACGAGCAGTACTTC. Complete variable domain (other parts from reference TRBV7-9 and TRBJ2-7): DTGVSQNPRHKITKRGQNVTFRCDPISEHNRLYWYRQTLGQGPEFLTYFQNEAQLEKSRLLSDRFSAERPKGSFSTLEIQRTEQGDSAMYLCASSFRTSGIPYEQYFGPGTRLTVT.

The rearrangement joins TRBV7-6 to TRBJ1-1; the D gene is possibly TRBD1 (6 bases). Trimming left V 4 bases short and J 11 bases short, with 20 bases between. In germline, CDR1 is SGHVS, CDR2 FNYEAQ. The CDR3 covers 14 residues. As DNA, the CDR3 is TGTGCCAGCAGCTCCTACCCGGACAGCCGTGGCGCTTTCTTT. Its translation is CASSSYPDSRGAFF.

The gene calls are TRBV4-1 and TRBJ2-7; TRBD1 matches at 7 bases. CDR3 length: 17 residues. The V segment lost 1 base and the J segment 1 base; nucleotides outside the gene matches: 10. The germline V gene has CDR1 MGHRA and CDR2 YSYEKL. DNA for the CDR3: TGCGCCAGCAGCCAAGTCGTGGGACAGTATAATTCCTACGAGCAGTACTTC. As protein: CASSQVVGQYNSYEQYF.